This TCR beta chain was retrieved from a study of Ad26.COV2.S vaccination and SARS-CoV-2 variants. The germline V and J ends were trimmed by 2 bases and 6 bases, with 6 bases remaining between them. This CDR3 region has 12 residues. Treatment specified: around 19 received Ad26.COV2.S at low or high dose, single or two shots; roughly 5 received placebo; per-sample allocation not given. Collection of the samples took place on day 63 after the first injection of vaccine or placebo. Sequencing used immunoSEQ multiplex PCR; TCRdb keeps in-frame clones, though not all of them. This table holds some 340,000 clones, roughly 84% found once.

This sequence originates from a person aged 18-60 years who received the Ad26.COV2.S COVID-19 vaccine or a placebo. The V call is TRBV12-3 or TRBV12-4, the J call TRBJ2-3; a possible D gene is TRBD1 (6 bases). Material: peripheral blood, obtained in a trial of Ad26.COV2.S vaccine versus placebo. The CDR3 region has the DNA TGTGCCAGCAGTTTAACAGGGGATACGCAGTATTTT. It translates to CASSLTGDTQYF.